This T cell receptor (beta chain) emerged from a study of cytomegalovirus exposure and HLA in healthy donors. This CDR3 is built from 14 residues. Trimming removed 3 bases from V and 6 bases from J; junction bases left unmatched: 5. Germline V lookup: CDR1 LNHNV, CDR2 YYDKDF (reference sequence). Study-level findings and limits: Testing in vitro showed three CMV-associated chains specific for CMV antigens. The authors excluded some V segments, including TRBV6-2 and TRBV6-3, as indistinguishable. In a later analysis, a missense DCLRE1C variant was linked to TCR beta V- and J-gene trimming.

On this clone itself: Its cognate antigen is unknown.

The PCR was carried out with 60 Vbeta primers and 13 Jbeta primers. Generated by immunoSEQ multiplex PCR, the TCRdb table keeps only in-frame clones and is missing some. The table shows under 200,000 clones, with 62% occurring only once. This sequence joins TRBV15 and TRBJ2-3; 8 bases line up with TRBD1. This clonotype was sampled from a man aged 35-49 years in good health and CMV-seronegative. Sequenced: PBMCs. The CDR3 DNA follows: TGTGCCACCAGCAGGGACAGGGTAGAGGATACGCAGTATTTT. This encodes CATSRDRVEDTQYF.